The next 4 T cell receptor beta chains were all read from a single sample in a study of T cells after yellow fever vaccination. TCRdb passed the 5' RACE reads through MiXCR, listing each CDR3 protein once. The sample includes about 350,000 distinct CDR3 sequences, over 4% seen only once; the top ten take around 25%. The source material was PBMCs, sampled 5 days after the yellow fever booster vaccination. The source of these receptors is a man aged 18 to 35 who received the YFV17D yellow fever vaccine.

The rearrangement links TRBV4-1 to TRBJ2-3, with no clear D. The ends were cut back, 4 bases at V and 0 bases at J, with 11 bases in the middle. Per the germline V gene, CDR1 is MGHRA and CDR2 is YSYEKL. This CDR3 is 15 amino acids long. This CDR3 is CASSPSQGSTDTQYF. The CDR3 DNA is TGCGCCAGCAGCCCCAGCCAAGGCAGCACAGATACGCAGTATTTT.

The gene calls are TRBV5-4 and TRBJ2-5; D may match TRBD1 or TRBD2 (5 bases each). The V and J ends lost 3 bases and 7 bases respectively, with 13 bases between them. This CDR3 spans 13 amino acids. Germline CDR1 SGHNT, CDR2 YYREEE (reference sequence). The CDR3 protein is CASSSWGSATQYF. The CDR3 DNA sequence: TGTGCCAGCAGCTCTTGGGGGAGTGCGACCCAGTACTTC.

This clonotype occurred a few times. J is TRBJ1-6 and V is TRBV5-4; D might be TRBD1 (5 bases). The V end was cut by 5 bases, the J end by 7 bases, with 13 bases between. CDR3 size: 14 residues. Per the germline V gene, CDR1 is SGHNT and CDR2 is YYREEE (reference sequence). The CDR3 sequence: CASSLRDPNSPLHF. The CDR3 coding sequence is TGTGCCAGCAGTCTCCGGGACCCCAATTCACCCCTCCACTTT. Complete variable domain (other parts from reference TRBV5-4 and TRBJ1-6): ETGVTQSPTHLIKTRGQQVTLRCSSQSGHNTVSWYQQALGQGPQFIFQYYREEENGRGNFPPRFSGLQFPNYSSELNVNALELDDSALYLCASSLRDPNSPLHFGNGTRLTVT.

Ten or more counts support this clonotype. This chain connects TRBV7-8 to TRBJ2-3, with a possible D match to TRBD2 (6 bases). CDR1 is SGHVS, CDR2 FQNEAQ, per germline. The germline V and J ends were trimmed by 5 bases and 3 bases, with 21 bases remaining between them. There are 17 residues in the CDR3. The CDR3 sequence: CASSQRISPGRTDTQYF. The CDR3 region has the DNA TGTGCCAGCAGCCAGAGAATATCCCCCGGGAGAACAGATACGCAGTATTTT.